This T cell receptor beta chain was found in a study of shared clonotypes between healthy human individuals (dated by TCRdb to 2019 to 2021). As for the study more broadly: The cohort comprised a couple of women and a few men aged 18 to 49 years. For each donor, CD4 naive and CD4 memory were each given three plates, CD8 naive was given two plates, and CD8 memory was given one plate. Blood TCR repertoires of five healthy adults were deeply sequenced to estimate repertoire size and the extent of clonotype sharing between individuals. To increase sequencing depth and limit assay-specific biases, different laboratories used diverse techniques to prepare libraries and sequence TCR repertoires. Between about 0.8 and 9 billion PBMCs per donor were obtained by leukapheresis. Results the study describes overall, beyond this receptor: Across a handful of donors, roughly 5% of naive CD4, approximately 3.5% of naive CD8, approximately 2.5% of memory CD4, and 0.4% to 0.45% of memory CD8 clonotypes were shared. Even with the large sequencing depth, rarefaction of the sorted-subset datasets indicated that sequencing was incomplete. Clonotypes shared by all four sorted-subset donors showed higher generation probabilities than non-shared clonotypes. Pairwise subsampling indicated that sequencing depth was expected to affect the degree of clonotype sharing among donors. Estimated clonotype richness was generally larger for naive than for memory subsets. Only blood was sampled, and tissue TCR repertoires likely differ from those in blood. The small number of donors limited the genetic and exposure-history diversity represented.

TCR CDR3 regions were amplified from genomic DNA by multiplex PCR using the deep immunoSEQ assay. Extracted genomic DNA from each cell subset was spread evenly across all wells of several immunoSEQ 96-well plates, with each plate serving as a replicate. For sorted subsets, around 0.2 ug of genomic DNA, equivalent to some 30,000 T cell genomes, went into each replicate PCR. Purified libraries were measured with a Qubit 3.0 fluorometer, size-checked on a Bioanalyzer 2100, and measured again with the KAPA Library Quantification kit. Each immunoSEQ 96-well plate was sequenced on its own single-read 150-cycle Illumina NextSeq 550 flow cell. Per the original workflow: Because only junctional sequences without quality scores were contained in the immunoSEQ output, filtering matching that applied to full-length reads could not be performed. To assign V/J genes and CDR3, sequences were annotated against IMGT germline references using PyIR, a Python wrapper for IgBLAST v1.9. Reads were filtered out if the reads had weak V/J assignments (E-value above 1e-6), no CDR3, stop codons, out-of-frame junctions, or ambiguous translated residues. A V3J clonotype was defined by an identical inferred V gene, J gene, and CDR3 amino acid sequence. Percentage overlap between repertoires was calculated by dividing the number of shared unique clonotypes by the size of the smaller repertoire. Three approaches were used to assess repertoire richness: RTK rarefaction, the Chao1 estimator, and Recon v2.1 estimates of unobserved clonotypes. For all TCRbeta clonotypes obtained by the gDNA method from a handful of donors, generation probabilities were computed with OLGA. TCRdb re-hosts the immuneACCESS table, in-frame sequences only. Its copies lack some clones; in the studies checked, an unresolved V gene accounts for under half of them, and the cause for the rest is not known. V and J calls plus clone size are reproduced from that table; the DNA served to infer D and trimming. A total of over 2 million clones appear in this sample, roughly 95% of them only once. The biggest ten clones account for 0.13% of the sample.

Donors were healthy HIV-negative adults with no recently reported acute infections or vaccinations. Every donor was a Caucasian adult residing in Nashville, Tennessee, USA. CD4+ T cells were enriched through magnetic negative selection, after which naive cells were positively selected on CD45RA and the remaining negative fraction served as the memory subset. Blood was obtained by leukapheresis, after which PBMCs were separated by Ficoll-Histopaque density gradient centrifugation and cryopreserved in liquid nitrogen vapor phase. Analytical flow cytometry was used to check the purity and quantity of every magnetically sorted T cell population. Each sorted fraction had its genomic DNA isolated and then quantified by UV absorbance on a Nanodrop 2000c. Note on this clone: Its specific antigen is unknown. No much larger clone exists at a distance of one base, and base qualities are not known.

The origin of this receptor is a man aged 18 to 29 in good health. Sequences were obtained from naive CD4+ T cells sorted from blood. This specimen's cell subset or site label, per the study, means: CD45RA+ positively selected.

The nucleotides read TGTGCCTGGAGTACCGCAGGGGACTATGGCTACACCTTC. Its coded protein is CAWSTAGDYGYTF. The V gene is TRBV30 and the J gene is TRBJ1-2, with a weak D call of TRBD1 (6 bases match). V sheds 2 bases and J sheds 3 bases, leaving 10 bases between their ends. The CDR3 runs 13 residues from the cysteine to the phenylalanine. Left in the record is the CDR3 DNA by itself, 39 bases read in frame from the first base. The germline V gene (reference sequence) gives CDR1 as GTSNPN and CDR2 as SVGIG. The entire variable domain, with the stretches around the CDR3 drawn from the reference TRBV30 and TRBJ1-2 proteins, is SQTIHQWPATLVQPVGSPLSLECTVEGTSNPNLYWYRQAAGRGLQLLFYSVGIGQISSEVPQNLSASRPQDRQFILSSKKLLLSDSGFYLCAWSTAGDYGYTFGSGTRLTVV.